This TCR beta chain was documented in a study of beta chain features in type 1 diabetes. Turning to this clone: Its antigen is as yet unknown.

Of the isolated RNA, all was reverse transcribed, and so the sequenced material was expressed TCRB transcripts. TCRdb keeps only in-frame clones here, not all; method: immunoSEQ multiplex PCR. The data contain 150,000 to 160,000 clones, 8.5% to 14% of them seen just once; the ten biggest clones take up about 2.1%. Study-level findings and limits: Sequencing from cDNA could over-represent high-TCR-expressing cells. Type 1 diabetes patients had VDJ junctions that carried fewer insertions and more deletions.

V shed 4 bases and J 9 bases; nucleotides not matched to a gene: 8. The CDR3 covers 15 residues. The germline gives CDR1 MNHEY, CDR2 SMNVEV (reference sequence). The TCR originated in a man younger than 35 in good health. Sequences were obtained from central memory CD4+ T cells from blood. V is TRBV27 and J is TRBJ1-6, with 8 bases lining up with TRBD1. The CDR3 coding sequence is TGTGCCAGCAGTTCTCGGACAGGGTGGGCTTCACCCCTCCACTTT. Translation gives CASSSRTGWASPLHF.